Detailed here is one T cell receptor (beta chain). Germline V CDR1 and CDR2: SGDLS, YYNGEE. V gave up 4 bases and J gave up 5 bases, with 13 bases separating them. The CDR3 spans 13 residues. This specimen belongs to a study of blood T cell repertoires in COVID-19. Looking at the study overall: The United States, Italy and Spain supplied acute and convalescent COVID-19 samples.

Some clones are missing from TCRdb's copy, which holds only in-frame ones; the method was immunoSEQ multiplex PCR. The sample yields tens of thousands of clones, about 78% seen once. The source of this sequence is a man between 45 and 60 years old with active or convalescent COVID-19. Sequenced sample: peripheral blood. The rearrangement links TRBV9 to TRBJ2-7; D is perhaps TRBD2 (5 bases). The CDR3 loop is CASSISEGNEQYF. CDR3 nucleotides: TGTGCCAGCAGCATCAGTGAGGGCAACGAGCAGTACTTC. The full variable domain, rest sourced from reference TRBV9 and TRBJ2-7, is DSGVTQTPKHLITATGQRVTLRCSPRSGDLSVYWYQQSLDQGLQFLIQYYNGEERAKGNILERFSAQQFPDLHSELNLSSLELGDSALYFCASSISEGNEQYFGPGTRLTVT.